This T cell receptor beta chain was observed in a study of radiotherapy plus CTLA-4 blockade in lung cancer. Study details: Among patients, roughly 17% showed objective responses, and roughly 30% had disease control.

The CDR3 has 14 residues. With 4 bases removed from V and 3 bases from J, the gap between germline ends came to 10 bases. In germline, CDR1 is MGHRA, CDR2 YSYEKL. This clone is deemed medium-sized (0.01 to 0.1%). Antigen unknown. Study-wide findings and caveats: Early blood T cell clone dynamics, with interferon-beta, were reported to best predict response.

The assay was immunoSEQ multiplex PCR, and TCRdb's table has in-frame clones only and misses some. The table shows 35,000 to 55,000 clones, with about 70% occurring only once. This TCR derives from a human donor with non-small cell lung cancer who had a partial response to radiotherapy plus ipilimumab. The sequencing here drew on peripheral blood, taken from a patient treated with radiotherapy plus ipilimumab. The rearrangement links TRBV4-1 to TRBJ1-3; TRBD1 might be the D (6 bases). CDR3: CASSPKDSGNTIYF. The CDR3 nucleotides read TGCGCCAGCAGCCCCAAGGACAGTGGAAACACCATATATTTT.